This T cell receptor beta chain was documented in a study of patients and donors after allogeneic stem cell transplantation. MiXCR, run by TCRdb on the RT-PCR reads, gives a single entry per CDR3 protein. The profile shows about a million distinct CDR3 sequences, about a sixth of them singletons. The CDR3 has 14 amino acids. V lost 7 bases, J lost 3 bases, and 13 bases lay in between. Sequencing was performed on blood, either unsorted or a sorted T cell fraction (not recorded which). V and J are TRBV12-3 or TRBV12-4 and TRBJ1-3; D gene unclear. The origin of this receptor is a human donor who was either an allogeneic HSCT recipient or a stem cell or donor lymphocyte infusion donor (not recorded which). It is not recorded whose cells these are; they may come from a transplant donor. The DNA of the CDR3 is TGTGCCAGCACCCCCCTGGCGAGTGGAAACACCATATATTTT. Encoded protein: CASTPLASGNTIYF.